One sample yielded the 15 T cell receptor beta chains listed below, sequenced in a study of Tregs in tolerant kidney transplant recipients. The data were produced by immunoSEQ multiplex PCR, yet TCRdb's version contains in-frame clones alone and is incomplete. Altogether about 94,000 clones are present, approximately 93% being singletons, with the ten largest covering 0.46%. The input for sequencing was CD4+ T cells from blood, taken before the transplant. The receptors derive from a human donor who received a combined kidney and bone marrow transplant.

The CDR3 loop reads CASSNTGGAGYGYTF. In DNA form, the CDR3 reads TGTGCCAGCTCGAACACAGGGGGCGCAGGCTATGGCTACACCTTC. J is TRBJ1-2 and V is TRBV11-3; 9 bases align to TRBD1. Germline V lookup: CDR1 SGHNT, CDR2 YENEEA. Trimming removed 8 bases from V and 4 bases from J; junction bases left unmatched: 11. CDR3 length: 15 amino acids.

The V gene is TRBV11-2, the J gene TRBJ1-4; a weak D match, TRBD1 (6 bases). Trimming left V 5 bases short and J 6 bases short, with 13 bases between. The CDR3 runs to 14 residues. Germline-derived CDR1 and CDR2 are SGHAT and FQNNGV. CDR3 protein: CASSPRGKDEKLFF. The CDR3 coding sequence is TGTGCCAGCAGCCCCAGGGGAAAGGATGAAAAACTGTTTTTT.

V and J are TRBV29-1 and TRBJ2-3; D may be TRBD2 (5 bases). The CDR3 covers 14 residues. Germline lookup yields CDR1 SQVTM and CDR2 ANQGSEA. V was cut by 1 base and J by 1 base, with 9 bases left in between. The CDR3 coding sequence is TGCAGCGTTGAAGGCGGGTCAGGCACAGATACGCAGTATTTT. Translating gives CSVEGGSGTDTQYF.

Worth noting for this clone: Different DNA sequences within this sample yield the same CDR3. The rearrangement joins TRBV6-6 to TRBJ1-6; no clear D gene. Trimming removed 6 bases at V and 6 bases at J, with 12 bases between. Per germline, CDR1 MNHNY and CDR2 SVGAGI (reference sequence). The CDR3 length is 14 residues. In DNA form, the CDR3 reads TGTGCCAGCAGAACAACAGTTTCTAATTCACCCCTCCACTTT. As protein: CASRTTVSNSPLHF.

This chain joins TRBV7-8 and TRBJ2-3; D unclear. This CDR3 is 11 amino acids long. Germline V gene sequence: CDR1 SGHVS, CDR2 FQNEAQ. The germline V and J ends were trimmed by 2 bases and 7 bases, with 4 bases remaining between them. The CDR3 nucleotides read TGTGCCAGCAGCTTAAAGCATACGCAGTATTTT. Protein: CASSLKHTQYF.

The CDR3 sequence is CASSFALEEQFF. The CDR3 bases are TGTGCCAGCAGCTTCGCCTTAGAAGAGCAGTTCTTC. V usage is TRBV7-3 and J usage is TRBJ2-1; D ambiguous. The CDR3 covers 12 residues. Trimming cost V 3 bases and J 10 bases, with 10 bases left between them. Germline loops: CDR1 SGHTA, CDR2 FQGTGA.

The rearrangement joins TRBV4-2 to TRBJ2-2; 12 positions agree with TRBD2. Germline values: CDR1 LGHNA, CDR2 YNFKEQ. Germline trimming cut 6 bases from V and 10 bases from J; bases unmatched to any gene: 6. CDR3 length: 14 residues. CDR3 sequence reads: CASRLAGGPPELFF. The CDR3 nucleotides are TGTGCCAGCAGACTAGCGGGAGGCCCGCCGGAGCTGTTTTTT.

This chain links TRBV6-5 with TRBJ1-1, with D unclear. The CDR3 is 15 residues long. With 6 bases removed from V and 5 bases from J, the gap between germline ends came to 19 bases. Looked up from germline, CDR1 is MNHEY and CDR2 is SVGAGI. This chain's CDR3 is CASRGGPVVVTEAFF. CDR3 nucleotide sequence: TGTGCCAGCAGGGGAGGTCCGGTGGTCGTAACTGAAGCTTTCTTT.

This clone has a handful of counts. This chain connects TRBV7-2 to TRBJ2-7; 10 bases are shared with TRBD2. Looked up from germline, CDR1 is SGHTA and CDR2 is FQGNSA. CDR3 length equals 15 residues. The junction had 5 bases not matched to a gene; V was cut back by 2 bases and J by 4 bases. CDR3 in DNA: TGTGCCAGCAGCTTAAGTCTAGCGGGAGAGTACGAGCAGTACTTC. It specifies CASSLSLAGEYEQYF.

The chain couples TRBV19 to TRBJ1-5; 10 bases agree with TRBD1. Losses at the gene ends were 6 bases for V and 3 bases for J; bases not matched to a gene: 5. Germline V lookup: CDR1 LNHDA, CDR2 SQIVND (reference sequence). The CDR3 is 15 residues long. The CDR3 loop reads CASRHGTGVNQPQHF. The CDR3 DNA sequence: TGTGCCAGTAGACATGGGACAGGGGTCAATCAGCCCCAGCATTTT.

The table lists this clone with a few counts. The chain couples TRBV5-6 to TRBJ1-5, with D unresolved. The germline CDR1 and CDR2 sequences are SGHDT and YYEEEE. V dropped 0 bases and J dropped 8 bases, with 12 bases sitting between them. The CDR3 contains 14 residues. CDR3 sequence reads: CASSLGEGWEPQHF. The CDR3 DNA is TGTGCCAGCAGCTTGGGGGAGGGTTGGGAGCCCCAGCATTTT.

V gene TRBV11-2 combines with J gene TRBJ2-1; D is possibly TRBD2 (6 bases). CDR1 and CDR2 from the germline V gene are SGHAT and FQNNGV. Trimming took 5 bases from V and 5 from J, leaving 16 bases between them. The CDR3 spans 15 residues. CDR3: CASSALSGRHNEQFF. The CDR3 coding sequence is TGTGCCAGCAGCGCCCTAAGCGGGCGACACAATGAGCAGTTCTTC.

The V call is TRBV11-2, the J call TRBJ2-7; D might be TRBD1 (6 bases). V shed 2 bases and J shed 1 base, with 12 bases lying between them. The CDR3 runs 15 residues. CDR1 and CDR2 (germline): SGHAT, FQNNGV. The CDR3 sequence: CASSLRTGFSYEQYF. DNA for the CDR3: TGTGCCAGCAGCTTAAGAACAGGGTTTTCCTACGAGCAGTACTTC.

The CDR3 DNA is TGTGCCAGCAGTTTAACCACTCCCGGGGTTGAAGCTTTCTTT. It translates to CASSLTTPGVEAFF. The chain uses TRBV28 and TRBJ1-1; D call uncertain. Germline CDR1 MDHEN, CDR2 SYDVKM. This CDR3 is built from 14 residues. V lost 2 bases, J lost 7 bases, and 14 bases lay in between.

The chain has TRBV18 and TRBJ2-2; possible D gene TRBD1, 5 bases. The CDR3 spans 16 residues. Germline V gene sequence: CDR1 KGHSH, CDR2 LQKENI. V gave up 3 bases and J gave up 4 bases, with 15 bases separating them. Here the CDR3 reads CASSPRQPRGTGELFF. For the CDR3, the DNA is TGTGCCAGCTCACCTCGACAGCCTCGAGGCACCGGGGAGCTGTTTTTT. Full variable domain (missing parts from reference TRBV18 and TRBJ2-2): NAGVMQNPRHLVRRRGQEARLRCSPMKGHSHVYWYRQLPEEGLKFMVYLQKENIIDESGMPKERFSAEFPKEGPSILRIQQVVRGDSAAYFCASSPRQPRGTGELFFGEGSRLTVL.